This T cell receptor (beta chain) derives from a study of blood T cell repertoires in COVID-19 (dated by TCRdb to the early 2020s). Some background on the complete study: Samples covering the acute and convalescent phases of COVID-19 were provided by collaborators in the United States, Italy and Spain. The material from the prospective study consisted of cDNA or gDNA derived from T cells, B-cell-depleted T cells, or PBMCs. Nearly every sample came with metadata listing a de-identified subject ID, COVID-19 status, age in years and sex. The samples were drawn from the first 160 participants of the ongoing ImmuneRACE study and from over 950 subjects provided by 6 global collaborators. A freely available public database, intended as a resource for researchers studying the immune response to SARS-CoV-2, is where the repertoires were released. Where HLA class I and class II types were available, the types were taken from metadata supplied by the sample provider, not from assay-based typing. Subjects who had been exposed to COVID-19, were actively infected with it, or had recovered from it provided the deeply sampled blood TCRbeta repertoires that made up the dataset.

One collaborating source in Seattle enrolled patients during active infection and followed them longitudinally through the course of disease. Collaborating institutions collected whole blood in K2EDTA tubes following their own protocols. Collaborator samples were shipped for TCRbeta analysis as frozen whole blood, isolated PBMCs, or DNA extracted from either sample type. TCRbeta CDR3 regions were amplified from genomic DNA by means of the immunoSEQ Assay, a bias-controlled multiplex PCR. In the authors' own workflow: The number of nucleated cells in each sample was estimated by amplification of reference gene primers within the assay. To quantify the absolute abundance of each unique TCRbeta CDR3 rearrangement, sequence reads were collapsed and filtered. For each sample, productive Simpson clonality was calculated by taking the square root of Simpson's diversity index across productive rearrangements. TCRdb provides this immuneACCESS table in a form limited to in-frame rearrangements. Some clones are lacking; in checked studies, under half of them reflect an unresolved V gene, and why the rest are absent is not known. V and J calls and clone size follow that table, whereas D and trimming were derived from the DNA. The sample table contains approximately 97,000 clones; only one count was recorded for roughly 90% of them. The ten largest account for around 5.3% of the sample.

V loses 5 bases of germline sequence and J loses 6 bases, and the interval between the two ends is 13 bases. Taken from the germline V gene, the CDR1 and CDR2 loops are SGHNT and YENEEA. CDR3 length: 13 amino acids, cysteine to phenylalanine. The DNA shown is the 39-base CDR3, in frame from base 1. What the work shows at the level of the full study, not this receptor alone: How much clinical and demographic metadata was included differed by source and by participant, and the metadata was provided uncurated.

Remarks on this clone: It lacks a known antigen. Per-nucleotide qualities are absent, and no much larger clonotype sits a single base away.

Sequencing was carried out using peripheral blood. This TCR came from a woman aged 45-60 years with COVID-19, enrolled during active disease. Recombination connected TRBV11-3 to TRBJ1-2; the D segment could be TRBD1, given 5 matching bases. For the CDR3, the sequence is CASSPGTVDGYTF. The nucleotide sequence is TGTGCCAGCAGCCCCGGGACTGTGGATGGCTACACCTTC.